This T cell receptor (beta chain) is drawn from a study of blood T cells in healthy people across ages. Every participating donor contributed 7.5 to 10 milliliters of peripheral blood through a draw. This CDR3 spans 14 amino acids. V dropped 5 bases and J dropped 12 bases, with 20 bases sitting between them. Per the germline V gene, CDR1 is SGHVS and CDR2 is FQNEAQ. Next came a second PCR, run for about 7 to 12 cycles, which used a sample-barcoded 5' primer along with a J-beta primer mix. TCRdb itself ran the 5' RACE reads through MiXCR, one entry per CDR3 protein. The data hold about a million distinct CDR3 sequences, with 48% observed a single time.

The receptor was isolated from a man in his thirties or forties in good health. Material for sequencing was blood. The chain carries TRBV7-8 and TRBJ2-1; the D gene is possibly TRBD1 (5 bases). The CDR3 sequence is CASSPQAAHTGQFF. CDR3 in DNA: TGTGCCAGCAGCCCCCAGGCGGCTCACACAGGGCAGTTCTTC.